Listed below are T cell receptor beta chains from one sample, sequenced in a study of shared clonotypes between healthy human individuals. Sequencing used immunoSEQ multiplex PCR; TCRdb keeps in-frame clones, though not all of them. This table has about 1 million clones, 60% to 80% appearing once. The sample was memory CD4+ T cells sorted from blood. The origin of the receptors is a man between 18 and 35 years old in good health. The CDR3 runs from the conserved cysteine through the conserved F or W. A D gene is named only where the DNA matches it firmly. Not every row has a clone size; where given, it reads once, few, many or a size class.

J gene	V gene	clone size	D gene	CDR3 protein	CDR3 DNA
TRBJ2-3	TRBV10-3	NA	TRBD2	CATRTSGPTDTQYF	TGTGCCACTCGGACTAGCGGCCCCACAGATACGCAGTATTTT
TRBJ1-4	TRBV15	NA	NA	CATSTYGANEKLFF	TGTGCCACCAGTACTTATGGGGCTAATGAAAAACTGTTTTTT
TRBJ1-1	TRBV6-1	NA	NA	CASRRQSVDTEAFF	TGTGCCAGCAGAAGACAGAGTGTGGACACTGAAGCTTTCTTT
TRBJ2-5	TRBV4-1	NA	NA	CASSQGPSASQETQYF	TGCGCCAGCAGCCAAGGACCCAGCGCAAGCCAAGAGACCCAGTACTTC
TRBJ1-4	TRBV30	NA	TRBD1	CAWNRRGKYEKLFF	TGTGCCTGGAACCGCAGGGGGAAATATGAAAAACTGTTTTTT
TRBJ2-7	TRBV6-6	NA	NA	CASSYSSDRYSYEQYF	TGTGCCAGCAGTTACTCTTCGGACAGATACTCCTACGAGCAGTACTTC
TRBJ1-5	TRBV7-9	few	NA	CASSLVGQPQHF	TGTGCCAGCAGCTTAGTGGGTCAGCCCCAGCATTTT
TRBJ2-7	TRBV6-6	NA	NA	CASERGSISYEQYF	TGTGCCAGCGAACGTGGGAGTATATCCTACGAGCAGTACTTC
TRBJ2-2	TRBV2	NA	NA	CASSPTVNTGELFF	TGTGCCAGCTCCCCGACGGTAAACACCGGGGAGCTGTTTTTT
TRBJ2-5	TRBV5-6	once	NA	CASSLAGRGRAQETQYF	TGTGCCAGCAGCTTGGCAGGGAGGGGGCGAGCACAAGAGACCCAGTACTTC
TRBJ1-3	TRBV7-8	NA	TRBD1	CASSVTGTSGNTIYF	TGTGCCAGCAGCGTGACAGGGACCTCTGGAAACACCATATATTTT
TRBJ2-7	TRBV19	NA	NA	CASSPTPPYEQYF	TGTGCCAGTAGTCCGACGCCGCCCTACGAGCAGTACTTC
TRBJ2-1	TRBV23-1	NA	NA	CASSPQGGDHNEQFF	TGCGCCAGCAGTCCCCAGGGGGGCGACCACAATGAGCAGTTCTTC
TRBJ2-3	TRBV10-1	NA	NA	CASSEEPTVGGTQYF	TGCGCCAGCAGTGAGGAACCTACGGTAGGGGGTACGCAGTATTTT
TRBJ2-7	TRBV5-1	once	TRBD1	CASTPPTGSTYEQYF	TGCGCCAGCACCCCGCCGACAGGGAGCACCTACGAGCAGTACTTC
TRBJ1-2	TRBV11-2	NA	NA	CASSLGPSYGYTF	TGTGCCAGCAGCTTAGGGCCCAGCTATGGCTACACCTTC
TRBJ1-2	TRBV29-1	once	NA	CSGWRVGGYTF	TGCAGCGGGTGGAGGGTAGGTGGCTACACCTTC
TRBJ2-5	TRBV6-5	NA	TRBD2	CASSASGGSQETQYF	TGTGCCAGCAGCGCTAGCGGGGGGTCTCAAGAGACCCAGTACTTC
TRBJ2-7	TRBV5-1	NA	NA	CASSLGLVSYEQYF	TGCGCCAGCAGCTTGGGGCTAGTTTCCTACGAGCAGTACTTC
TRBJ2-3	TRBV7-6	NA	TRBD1	CASSLGRRDRGTDTQYF	TGTGCCAGCAGCTTGGGTCGACGGGACAGGGGAACAGATACGCAGTATTTT
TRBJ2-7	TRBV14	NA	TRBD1	CASSQSPTGPEQYF	TGTGCCAGCAGCCAATCTCCGACAGGGCCCGAGCAGTACTTC
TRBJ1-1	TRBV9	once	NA	CASSEGQQNTEAFF	TGTGCCAGCAGCGAAGGACAGCAGAACACTGAAGCTTTCTTT
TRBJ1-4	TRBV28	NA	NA	CASSTDRLNKFSPAATNEKLFF	TGTGCCAGCAGTACCGACAGATTAAATAAGTTTTCCCCAGCTGCAACTAATGAAAAACTGTTTTTT
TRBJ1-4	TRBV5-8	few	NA	CASSLGPREKLFF	TGTGCCAGCAGCTTGGGGCCACGAGAAAAACTGTTTTTT
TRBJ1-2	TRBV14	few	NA	CASSIQANYGYTF	TGTGCCAGCAGCATACAGGCGAACTATGGCTACACCTTC
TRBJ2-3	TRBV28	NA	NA	CSGGASHTDTQYF	TGTTCAGGGGGGGCCTCCCACACAGATACGCAGTATTTT
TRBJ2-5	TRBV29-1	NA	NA	CSVVKGDGQTQYF	TGCAGCGTTGTGAAGGGGGACGGGCAGACCCAGTACTTC
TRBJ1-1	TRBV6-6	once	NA	CASSLTSNTEAFF	TGTGCCAGCAGCCTAACTAGTAACACTGAAGCTTTCTTT
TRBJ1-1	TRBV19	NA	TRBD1	CASRRSSMDRVGTEAFF	TGTGCCAGTAGAAGAAGTTCAATGGACAGGGTAGGAACTGAAGCTTTCTTT
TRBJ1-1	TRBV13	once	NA	CASSPPYAEAFF	TGTGCCAGCAGCCCCCCCTATGCTGAAGCTTTCTTT
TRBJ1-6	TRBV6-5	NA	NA	CASRPVLNSPLHF	TGTGCCAGCAGACCGGTCCTTAATTCACCCCTCCACTTT